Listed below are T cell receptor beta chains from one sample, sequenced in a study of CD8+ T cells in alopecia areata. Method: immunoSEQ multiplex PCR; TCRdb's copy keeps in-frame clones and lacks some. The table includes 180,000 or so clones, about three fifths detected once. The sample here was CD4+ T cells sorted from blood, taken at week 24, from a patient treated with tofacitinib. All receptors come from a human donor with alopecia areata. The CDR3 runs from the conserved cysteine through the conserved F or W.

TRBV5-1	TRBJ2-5	CASSLGQGQETQYF
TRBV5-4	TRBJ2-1	CASSLVGHNEQFF
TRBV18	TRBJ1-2	CASSPDKERLNYGYTF
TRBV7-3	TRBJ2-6	CASSLTGTGANVLTF
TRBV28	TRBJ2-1	CASSLYRPNEQFF
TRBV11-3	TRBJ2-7	CASSFIKGAYEQYF
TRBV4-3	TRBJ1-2	CASSQEWRGNYGYTF
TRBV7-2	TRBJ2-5	CASSLNTDAFQETQYF
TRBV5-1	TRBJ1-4	CASSLARATNEKLFF
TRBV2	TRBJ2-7	CASRAGQGGVEQYF
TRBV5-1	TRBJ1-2	CASKRSDNYGYTF
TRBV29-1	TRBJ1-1	CSVDTNTEAFF
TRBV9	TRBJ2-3	CASSQAAELTDTQYF
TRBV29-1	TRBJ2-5	CSVAGSRETQYF
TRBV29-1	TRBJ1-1	CSVHDPAGTEAFF
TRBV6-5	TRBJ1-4	CASSYSSFGLEEKLFF
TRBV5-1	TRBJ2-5	CASSLSTQETQYF
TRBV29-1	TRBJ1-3	CSVGLGAGNTIYF
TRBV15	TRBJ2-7	CATSRDAVTYEQYF
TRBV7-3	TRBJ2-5	CASSLSAQTQETQYF
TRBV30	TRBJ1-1	CAWNINIETEAFF
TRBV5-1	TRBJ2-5	CASSSRDTQETQYF
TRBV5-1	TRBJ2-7	CANDGEQYF
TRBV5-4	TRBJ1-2	CASSGGGGADPRGYTF
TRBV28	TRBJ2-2	CASSLFRGQRELFF
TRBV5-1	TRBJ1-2	CASSLGAGPNYGYTF
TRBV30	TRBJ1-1	CAWTGGLNTEAFF
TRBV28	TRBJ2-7	CASSLGLAGVFYEQYF
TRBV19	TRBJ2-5	CASSATGGAKTQYF
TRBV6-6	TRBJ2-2	CASRRQGFTGELFF
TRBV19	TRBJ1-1	CASSYGTANTEAFF
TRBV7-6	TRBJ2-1	CASSLEPGYRHYNEQFF
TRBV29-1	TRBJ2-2	CSVDPAGIGELFF
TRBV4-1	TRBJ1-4	CASSPDRGEEKLFF
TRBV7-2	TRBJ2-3	CASSLLYIGQGTDTQYF
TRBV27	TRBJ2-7	CASRKTGTYEQYF
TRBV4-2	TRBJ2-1	CASSQDGTDYNEQFF
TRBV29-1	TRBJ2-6	CSVGQGQAGANVLTF
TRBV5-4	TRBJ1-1	CASSLARANTEAFF
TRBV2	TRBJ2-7	CASSDTYEQYF
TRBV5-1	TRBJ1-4	CASSDHPGQGEKLFF
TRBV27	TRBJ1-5	CASSSLNQPQHF
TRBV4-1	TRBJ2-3	CASSRSASGSEDTQYF
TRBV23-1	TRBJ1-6	CASSQSKDRSSNSPLHF
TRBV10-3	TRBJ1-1	CATQTGGLMNTEAFF
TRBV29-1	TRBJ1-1	CSVEEVRGDTEAFF
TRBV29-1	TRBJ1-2	CSAGGGARSGYTF
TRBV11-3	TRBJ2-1	CASSLAGHYNEQFF
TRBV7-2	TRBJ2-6	CASSGRGAGANVLTF
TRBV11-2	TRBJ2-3	CASSFRQGAVDTQYF